This T cell receptor (beta chain) was obtained from a study of identifying expanded T cells in peripheral blood. Study-level points and caveats: Over two and four weeks, about 16 and 19 clones changed, versus approximately 1.2 between replicates.

The V end was cut by 9 bases, the J end by 7 bases, with 10 bases between. The CDR3 extends over 10 amino acids. CDR1 is SGHVS, CDR2 FQNEAQ, per germline. Turning to this clone: Its target is unknown.

Data came from immunoSEQ multiplex PCR; TCRdb stores just in-frame clones and leaves some out. The sample lists around 130,000 clones, less than 90% occurring once. Sequenced material: blood. The genes are TRBV7-8 and TRBJ2-7, with no clear D. This sequence originates from a person aged 18-70 years in good health. The CDR3 protein is CARTSREQYF. Written as DNA, the CDR3 is TGTGCCAGGACCTCCAGGGAGCAGTACTTC.